Sequencing of this T cell receptor beta chain was carried out in a study of type 1 regulatory T cells. Background on the study: This in vitro CD4 product, T-allo10, is enriched for Tr1 cells and alloantigen-specific.

With 4 bases clipped from V and 4 bases from J, the junction kept 10 bases outside the gene matches. Germline lookup yields CDR1 SGHRS and CDR2 YFSETQ. This CDR3 spans 16 amino acids. Via MiXCR, TCRdb re-called the reads, giving one row per CDR3 protein. The sample has tens of thousands of distinct CDR3 sequences, around 20% seen once. Study conclusions and caveats: Compared with non-type 1 regulatory T cells, type 1 regulatory T cells showed a more restricted TCR repertoire.

On this clonotype itself: As yet, its antigen is unknown.

The chain carries TRBV5-1 and TRBJ2-3; 9 nucleotides match TRBD2. Material for sequencing was cultured type 1 regulatory T (Tr1) cells, either the whole culture or a sorted fraction (not recorded which). The clonotype was recovered from a human donor in good health. DNA for the CDR3: TGCGCCAGCAGCCTTGGGGTAGCGGGAGCGGCAGATACGCAGTATTTT. It codes for CASSLGVAGAADTQYF.